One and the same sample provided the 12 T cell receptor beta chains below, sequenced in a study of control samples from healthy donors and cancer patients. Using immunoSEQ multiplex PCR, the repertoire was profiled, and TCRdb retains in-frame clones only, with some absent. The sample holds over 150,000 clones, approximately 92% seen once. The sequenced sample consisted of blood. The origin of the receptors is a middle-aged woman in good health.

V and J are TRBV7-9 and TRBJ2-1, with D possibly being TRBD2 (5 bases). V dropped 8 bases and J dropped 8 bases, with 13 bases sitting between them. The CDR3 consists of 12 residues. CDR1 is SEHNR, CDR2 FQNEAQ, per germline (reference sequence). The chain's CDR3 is CASGLIDHEQFF. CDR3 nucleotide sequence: TGTGCCAGCGGACTTATCGACCATGAGCAGTTCTTC.

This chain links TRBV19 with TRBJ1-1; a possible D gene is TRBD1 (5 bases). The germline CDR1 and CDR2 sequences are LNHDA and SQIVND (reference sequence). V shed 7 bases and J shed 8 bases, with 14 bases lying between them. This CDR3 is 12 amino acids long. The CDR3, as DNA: TGTGCCAGTACCCTAGGGCACAGGGAAGCTTTCTTT. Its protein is CASTLGHREAFF.

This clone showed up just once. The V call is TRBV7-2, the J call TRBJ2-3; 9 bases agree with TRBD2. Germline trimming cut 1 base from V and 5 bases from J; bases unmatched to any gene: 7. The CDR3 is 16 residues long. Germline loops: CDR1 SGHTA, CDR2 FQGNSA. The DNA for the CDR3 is TGTGCCAGCAGCTTAGTCCCCGGCGGGGGGGTAGATACGCAGTATTTT. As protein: CASSLVPGGGVDTQYF.

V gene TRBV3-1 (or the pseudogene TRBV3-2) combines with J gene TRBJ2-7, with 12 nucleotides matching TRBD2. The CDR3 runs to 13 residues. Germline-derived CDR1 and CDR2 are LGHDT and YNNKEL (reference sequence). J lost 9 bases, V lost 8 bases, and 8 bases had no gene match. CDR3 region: CASQGTSGSRQYF. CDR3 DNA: TGTGCCAGCCAAGGGACTAGCGGGTCACGGCAGTACTTC.

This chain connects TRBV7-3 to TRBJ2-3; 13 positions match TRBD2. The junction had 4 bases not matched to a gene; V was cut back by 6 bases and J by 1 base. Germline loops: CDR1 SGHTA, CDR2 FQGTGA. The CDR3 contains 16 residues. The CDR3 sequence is CASSAGLAGGTDTQYF. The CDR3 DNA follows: TGTGCCAGCAGTGCAGGACTAGCGGGGGGCACAGATACGCAGTATTTT.

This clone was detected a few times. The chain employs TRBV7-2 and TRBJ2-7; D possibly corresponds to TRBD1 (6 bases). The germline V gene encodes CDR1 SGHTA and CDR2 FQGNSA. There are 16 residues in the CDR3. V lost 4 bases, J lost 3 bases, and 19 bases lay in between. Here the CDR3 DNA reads TGTGCCAGCAGCTCCACTTGGGGACAAGGAGTCTACGAGCAGTACTTC. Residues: CASSSTWGQGVYEQYF.

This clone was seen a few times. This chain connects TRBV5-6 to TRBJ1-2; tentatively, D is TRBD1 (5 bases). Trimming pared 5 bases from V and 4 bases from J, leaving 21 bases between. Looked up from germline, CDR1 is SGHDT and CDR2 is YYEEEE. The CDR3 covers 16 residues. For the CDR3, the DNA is TGTGCCAGCAGAGCGACCATGGGGCCACCAGTCTATGGCTACACCTTC. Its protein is CASRATMGPPVYGYTF.

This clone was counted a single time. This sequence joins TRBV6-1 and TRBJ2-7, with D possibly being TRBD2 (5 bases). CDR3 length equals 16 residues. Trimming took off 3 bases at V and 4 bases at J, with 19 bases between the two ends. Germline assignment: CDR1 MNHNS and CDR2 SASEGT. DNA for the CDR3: TGTGCCAGCAGTGAGTTACCGGACTCTGGTCCATACGAGCAGTACTTC. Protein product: CASSELPDSGPYEQYF.

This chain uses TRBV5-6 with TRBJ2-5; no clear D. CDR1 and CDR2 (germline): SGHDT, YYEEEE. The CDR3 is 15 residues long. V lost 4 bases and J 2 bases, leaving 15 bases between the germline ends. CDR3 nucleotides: TGTGCCAGCAGCCCGGCACCGAATACACAAGAGACCCAGTACTTC. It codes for CASSPAPNTQETQYF.

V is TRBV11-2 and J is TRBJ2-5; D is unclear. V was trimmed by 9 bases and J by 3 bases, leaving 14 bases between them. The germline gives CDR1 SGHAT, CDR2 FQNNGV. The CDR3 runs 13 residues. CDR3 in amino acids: CASRRTAEETQYF. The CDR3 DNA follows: TGTGCCAGTCGTAGGACGGCCGAAGAGACCCAGTACTTC.

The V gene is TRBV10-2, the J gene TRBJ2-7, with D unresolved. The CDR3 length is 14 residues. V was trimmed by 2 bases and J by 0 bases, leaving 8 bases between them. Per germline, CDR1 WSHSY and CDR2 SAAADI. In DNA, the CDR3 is TGCGCCAGCAGTGAGACAAGTCCCTCCTACGAGCAGTACTTC. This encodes CASSETSPSYEQYF.

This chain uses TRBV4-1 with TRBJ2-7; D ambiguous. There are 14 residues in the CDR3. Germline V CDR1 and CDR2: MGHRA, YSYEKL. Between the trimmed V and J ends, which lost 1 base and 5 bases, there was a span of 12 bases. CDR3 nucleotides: TGCGCCAGCAGCCAAGGAAGTTACGAGGACGAGCAGTACTTC. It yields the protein CASSQGSYEDEQYF.